A selection of T cell receptor beta chains follows, all from one sample in a study of T cell responses to AZD1222 COVID-19 vaccine. This table comes from immunoSEQ multiplex PCR, and its TCRdb copy is limited to in-frame clones, with some not included. The sample carries fewer than 150,000 clones, roughly 92% recorded once. The sample in question was peripheral blood, obtained on day 0 of AZD1222 vaccination. The receptors were sampled from an adult in good health. Each CDR3 is given with its conserved first and last residue. The D gene is left open where the match is weak. Where a row states a size, it is once, few, many or the class of an expanded clone; other rows omit it.

>TRBJ2-2|.|.|TRBV19
CASSIVGGLNTGELFF
TGTGCCAGTAGTATAGTGGGCGGGCTGAACACCGGGGAGCTGTTTTTT
>TRBJ1-4|once|TRBD1|TRBV5-1
CASCVGQSNEKLFF
TGCGCCAGCTGTGTGGGACAGTCTAATGAAAAACTGTTTTTT
>TRBJ1-2|.|TRBD1|TRBV10-3
CAIRGTGDYGYTF
TGTGCCATCAGAGGGACAGGGGACTATGGCTACACCTTC
>TRBJ2-7|.|TRBD1|TRBV5-1
CASSLSQGAWEQYF
TGCGCCAGCAGCTTGTCGCAGGGGGCCTGGGAGCAGTACTTC
>TRBJ1-1|.|TRBD1|TRBV6-6
CASSLGQEHTEAFF
TGTGCCAGCAGCTTGGGACAGGAGCACACTGAAGCTTTCTTT
>TRBJ1-3|.|TRBD1|TRBV12-3/TRBV12-4
CASSIQGRNTIYF
TGTGCCAGCAGTATACAGGGGCGGAACACCATATATTTT
>TRBJ2-7|.|.|TRBV11-2
CASSLRSSHGYEQYF
TGTGCCAGCAGCTTAAGAAGCAGCCATGGGTACGAGCAGTACTTC
>TRBJ1-4|.|.|TRBV7-6
CASSPLGANEKLFF
TGTGCCAGCAGCCCCCTGGGAGCTAATGAAAAACTGTTTTTT
>TRBJ1-2|.|.|TRBV28
CASSLGDGYTF
TGTGCCAGCAGTCTCGGTGATGGCTACACCTTC
>TRBJ1-5|.|.|TRBV6-5
CASSSLGFNQPQHF
TGTGCCAGCAGTTCCCTGGGGTTCAATCAGCCCCAGCATTTT
>TRBJ1-3|.|.|TRBV7-6
CASSPRVMAGNTIYF
TGTGCCAGCAGCCCTAGGGTAATGGCTGGAAACACCATATATTTT
>TRBJ2-7|once|TRBD2|TRBV7-9
CASSLGAGPDEQYF
TGTGCCAGCAGCTTAGGAGCGGGGCCCGACGAGCAGTACTTC
>TRBJ2-5|.|.|TRBV5-6
CASSRVWGYRSETQYF
TGTGCCAGCAGCCGGGTGTGGGGGTACAGATCAGAGACCCAGTACTTC
>TRBJ2-2|.|TRBD1|TRBV2
CASSGQGRVTGELFF
TGTGCCAGCAGTGGACAGGGCCGGGTCACCGGGGAGCTGTTTTTT
>TRBJ2-5|.|TRBD2|TRBV27
CASSPSSGLEETQYF
TGTGCCAGCAGCCCATCGTCAGGACTAGAGGAGACCCAGTACTTC
>TRBJ2-2|.|.|TRBV5-1
CASSLRQALNTGELFF
TGCGCCAGCAGCCTAAGACAGGCCCTGAACACCGGGGAGCTGTTTTTT
>TRBJ2-7|.|.|TRBV7-6
CASSLDRYYEQYF
TGTGCCAGCAGCTTAGACAGATACTACGAGCAGTACTTC
>TRBJ1-1|.|.|TRBV6-5
CASSYTSKQGTEAFF
TGTGCCAGCAGTTATACATCGAAACAGGGCACTGAAGCTTTCTTT
>TRBJ1-2|.|.|TRBV7-9
CASSLTSVLTF
TGTGCCAGCAGCTTAACTTCGGTATTGACCTTC
>TRBJ1-2|.|.|TRBV7-6
CASSLAQGYGYTF
TGTGCCAGCAGCTTAGCTCAGGGGTATGGCTACACCTTC
>TRBJ2-7|.|.|TRBV2
CASIVRSLPYEQYF
TGTGCCAGCATTGTACGGTCCCTACCCTACGAGCAGTACTTC
>TRBJ2-2|.|TRBD2|TRBV28
CASSSSGLAGHGELFF
TGTGCCAGCAGTTCATCGGGACTAGCGGGGCACGGGGAGCTGTTTTTT
>TRBJ1-2|few|.|TRBV6-5
CASSYGGGANYGYTF
TGTGCCAGCAGTTACGGTGGTGGAGCTAACTATGGCTACACCTTC
>TRBJ2-1|.|TRBD2|TRBV5-4
CASTRLAGDSYNEQFF
TGTGCCAGCACCAGACTAGCGGGGGACTCATACAATGAGCAGTTCTTC
>TRBJ2-3|.|.|TRBV18
CASSPQGGHRTDTQYF
TGTGCCAGCTCACCACAGGGAGGACACCGCACAGATACGCAGTATTTT
>TRBJ1-2|.|.|TRBV5-6
CASSLGETPGYTF
TGTGCCAGCAGCTTGGGTGAGACACCCGGCTACACCTTC
>TRBJ1-2|.|.|TRBV27
CASSRPRGYGYTF
TGTGCCAGCAGTCGGCCCCGCGGCTATGGCTACACCTTC
>TRBJ1-5|.|.|TRBV7-2
CASSLVAGFSNQPQHF
TGTGCCAGCAGCTTAGTGGCAGGCTTTAGCAATCAGCCCCAGCATTTT
>TRBJ1-1|.|.|TRBV5-1
CASSLGVGDTEAFF
TGCGCCAGCAGCTTGGGAGTGGGGGACACTGAAGCTTTCTTT
>TRBJ1-5|.|.|TRBV2
CASKGEGDPQHF
TGTGCCAGCAAGGGCGAGGGAGACCCCCAGCATTTT
>TRBJ1-4|once|.|TRBV19
CASSTGPINEKLFF
TGTGCCAGTAGTACGGGACCGATTAATGAAAAACTGTTTTTT
>TRBJ1-4|.|.|TRBV5-5
CASSLYSDLTTSSTNEKLFF
TGTGCCAGCAGCTTGTACAGTGATCTCACTACTTCTTCAACTAATGAAAAACTGTTTTTT
>TRBJ2-5|.|.|TRBV5-3
CARSGTRAQETQYF
TGTGCCAGAAGTGGTACGAGGGCTCAAGAGACCCAGTACTTC
>TRBJ1-2|.|TRBD1|TRBV19
CASSRGPGQANYGYTF
TGTGCCAGTAGTAGGGGGCCGGGACAGGCTAACTATGGCTACACCTTC
>TRBJ1-1|.|.|TRBV5-6
CASSLSPDTEAFF
TGTGCCAGCAGCTTGTCACCCGACACTGAAGCTTTCTTT
>TRBJ2-1|.|.|TRBV18
CASSPRDTGTIYNEQFF
TGTGCCAGCTCACCACGGGACACAGGGACTATCTACAATGAGCAGTTCTTC
>TRBJ2-2|.|TRBD2|TRBV5-1
CASSVGLAGGPSTGELFF
TGCGCCAGCAGCGTGGGACTAGCGGGGGGGCCAAGCACCGGGGAGCTGTTTTTT
>TRBJ1-5|.|.|TRBV7-6
CASSLEAGNGNQPQHF
TGTGCCAGCAGCTTGGAGGCAGGGAATGGCAATCAGCCCCAGCATTTT
>TRBJ1-5|once|.|TRBV6-1
CASSDLGRGHQPQHF
TGTGCCAGCAGTGATCTCGGAAGGGGCCATCAGCCCCAGCATTTT
>TRBJ1-6|few|.|TRBV19
CASSISRDSPLHF
TGTGCCAGTAGTATCAGTAGGGATTCACCCCTCCACTTT
>TRBJ2-2|.|TRBD2|TRBV27
CASSPLGASGGATTGELFF
TGTGCCAGCAGTCCCCTTGGGGCTAGCGGGGGGGCAACAACCGGGGAGCTGTTTTTT
>TRBJ1-2|.|TRBD1|TRBV27
CASSSTQGAPYGYTF
TGTGCCAGCAGTTCAACCCAGGGGGCCCCCTATGGCTACACCTTC
>TRBJ1-5|.|.|TRBV4-1
CASSRLGLSNQPQHF
TGCGCCAGCAGCCGCCTAGGCCTTAGCAATCAGCCCCAGCATTTT
>TRBJ1-2|.|.|TRBV12-3/TRBV12-4
CASNQGIDYGYTF
TGTGCCAGCAACCAGGGGATTGACTATGGCTACACCTTC
>TRBJ1-2|.|.|TRBV6-5
CASNRAYGYTF
TGTGCCAGCAACAGGGCTTACGGCTACACCTTC
>TRBJ2-5|.|TRBD1|TRBV5-8
CASSGTGSGGTQYF
TGTGCCAGCAGCGGGACAGGCTCCGGGGGGACCCAGTACTTC
>TRBJ2-3|.|.|TRBV10-1
CASSFQGGTQYF
TGCGCCAGCAGTTTCCAGGGGGGAACGCAGTATTTT
>TRBJ2-7|.|TRBD1|TRBV7-9
CASSRTGSSYEQYF
TGTGCCAGCAGCCGGACAGGGAGCTCCTACGAGCAGTACTTC
>TRBJ2-2|once|.|TRBV10-1
CASSEFIGNPGELFF
TGCGCCAGCAGTGAGTTTATAGGGAATCCCGGGGAGCTGTTTTTT
>TRBJ1-1|.|.|TRBV10-3
CAISDRGGLDAEAFF
TGTGCCATCAGTGATAGGGGAGGTCTAGACGCTGAAGCTTTCTTT
>TRBJ1-3|few|TRBD1|TRBV5-1
CASSRDRAAGNTIYF
TGCGCCAGCAGCCGAGACAGGGCGGCTGGAAACACCATATATTTT
>TRBJ1-2|.|.|TRBV15
CATSRDVSYGYTF
TGTGCCACCAGCAGAGATGTTTCCTATGGCTACACCTTC